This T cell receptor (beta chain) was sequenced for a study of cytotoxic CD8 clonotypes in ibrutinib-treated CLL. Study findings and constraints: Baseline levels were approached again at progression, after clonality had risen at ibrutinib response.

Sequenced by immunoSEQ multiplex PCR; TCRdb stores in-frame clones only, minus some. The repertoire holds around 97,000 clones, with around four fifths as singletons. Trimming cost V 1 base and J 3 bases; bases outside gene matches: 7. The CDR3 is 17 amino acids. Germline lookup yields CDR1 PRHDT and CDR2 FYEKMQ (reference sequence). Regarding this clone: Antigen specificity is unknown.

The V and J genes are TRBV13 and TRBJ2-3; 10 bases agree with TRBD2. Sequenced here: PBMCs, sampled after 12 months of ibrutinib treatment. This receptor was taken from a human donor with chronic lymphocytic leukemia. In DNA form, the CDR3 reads TGTGCCAGCAGCTTAGCAGGTAGCGGGGGGACGACAGATACGCAGTATTTT. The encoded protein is CASSLAGSGGTTDTQYF.